A single sample gave rise to the 32 T cell receptor beta chains below, sequenced in a study of early T cells in non-severe SARS-CoV-2 infection. TCRdb independently ran MiXCR on the 5' RACE reads; one entry per CDR3 protein. The sample consists of about 88,000 distinct CDR3 sequences, just under 15% of them appearing once. Source material: whole blood. The origin of the receptors is an adult who was a healthcare worker with PCR-confirmed SARS-CoV-2 infection or an uninfected control (not recorded which).

This clonotype has at least ten counts. The V call is TRBV4-3, the J call TRBJ2-1; either TRBD1 or TRBD2 may fit D (5 bases each). CDR1 and CDR2 (germline): LGHNA, YSLEER. This CDR3 spans 16 amino acids. The ends were cut back, 1 base at V and 0 bases at J, with 10 bases in the middle. CDR3 region: CASSQGDLISYNEQFF. As DNA, the CDR3 is TGCGCCAGCAGCCAAGGGGACCTCATCTCCTACAATGAGCAGTTCTTC.

This rearrangement joins TRBV4-2 to TRBJ2-1; TRBD2 matches 8 bases. This CDR3 contains 16 residues. Trimming took 0 bases from V and 8 from J; bases not matched to a gene: 9. Per germline, CDR1 LGHNA and CDR2 YNFKEQ. In nucleotides, the CDR3 is TGTGCCAGCAGCCAAGACCCGGGAGGGCCGTCGGATGAGCAGTTCTTC. Amino acid sequence: CASSQDPGGPSDEQFF.

The J gene is TRBJ2-5, the V gene TRBV7-2; possibly TRBD1 for D (6 bases). V lost 7 bases, J lost 1 base, and 13 bases lay in between. The CDR3 is 14 amino acids. Germline lookup yields CDR1 SGHTA and CDR2 FQGNSA. CDR3 nucleotides: TGTGCCAGCACCCCACGGACAGTCCAAGAGACCCAGTACTTC. Translated: CASTPRTVQETQYF.

In the case of this clonotype: This may arise from a read error, as a much more abundant clone is one base away. This chain connects TRBV18 to TRBJ2-7; 7 bases agree with TRBD1. There are 13 residues in the CDR3. V lost 4 bases and J lost 5; bases outside the gene matches: 5. Germline V CDR1 and CDR2: KGHSH, LQKENI. Written as DNA, the CDR3 is TGTGCCAGCTCACGGGACAGAAGCGACGAGCAGTACTTC. Translation: CASSRDRSDEQYF.

The CDR3 spells CASSVETLAGVATDTQYF. The CDR3, as DNA: TGTGCCAGCAGCGTAGAAACCTTAGCGGGAGTGGCCACAGATACGCAGTATTTT. V is TRBV9 and J is TRBJ2-3, with 9 bases that match TRBD2. The CDR3 runs 18 residues. V dropped 0 bases and J dropped 2; count of bases not matched to a gene: 10. Germline loops: CDR1 SGDLS, CDR2 YYNGEE.

The chain links TRBV28 to TRBJ2-1; tentative D call: TRBD1 (5 bases). The CDR3 runs 15 residues. V shed 6 bases and J shed 0 bases, with 12 bases lying between them. In germline, CDR1 is MDHEN, CDR2 SYDVKM. The CDR3: CASRRQGSSYNEQFF. DNA of the CDR3: TGTGCCAGCAGAAGGCAGGGCAGCTCCTACAATGAGCAGTTCTTC.

This clonotype was detected a few times. The chain has TRBV20-1 and TRBJ2-1, with D possibly matching TRBD2 (5 bases). The CDR3 spans 14 residues. V shed 6 bases and J shed 7 bases, with 19 bases lying between them. Germline CDR1 and CDR2: DFQATT and SNEGSKA (reference sequence). The CDR3 DNA reads TGCAGTGCCCGCCCAATGGAGGCGGTGAATGAGCAGTTCTTC. Its translation is CSARPMEAVNEQFF.

The chain joins TRBV20-1 to TRBJ2-5; D ambiguous. From germline, CDR1 is DFQATT and CDR2 SNEGSKA (reference sequence). Trimming took 0 bases from V and 4 from J, leaving 3 bases between them. There are 11 residues in the CDR3. The CDR3, as DNA: TGCAGTGCTAGAGAGGTAGAGACCCAGTACTTC. The encoded protein is CSAREVETQYF.

V usage is TRBV25-1 and J usage is TRBJ1-1; unclear D gene. Germline V gives CDR1 MGHDK, CDR2 SYGVNS. The CDR3 covers 13 residues. With 1 base removed from V and 7 bases from J, the gap between germline ends came to 10 bases. The CDR3 loop reads CASSESGEFEAFF. The DNA of the CDR3 is TGTGCCAGCAGTGAATCCGGGGAGTTTGAAGCTTTCTTT.

This clonotype was seen a few times. The CDR3 nucleotides are TGTGCCAGCAGCCCTACAGGGGCGTGGGGCACAGATACGCAGTATTTT. This encodes CASSPTGAWGTDTQYF. This chain links TRBV6-2 or TRBV6-3 with TRBJ2-3, with 7 positions matching TRBD1. This CDR3 region has 16 residues. V shed 6 bases, J shed 1 base, and the junction held 10 bases outside the gene matches. Germline V gives CDR1 MNHEY, CDR2 SVGEGT.

The table lists this clonotype with a few counts. This sequence joins TRBV29-1 and TRBJ2-7; 13 nucleotides agree with TRBD2. After removal of 7 bases from V and 5 bases from J, the junction contained 5 bases not matched to a gene. This CDR3 has 13 residues. CDR1 and CDR2 from the germline V gene are SQVTM and ANQGSEA. This chain's CDR3 is CSAGLAGRNEQYF. For the CDR3, the DNA is TGCAGCGCGGGACTAGCGGGAAGGAACGAGCAGTACTTC.

This clonotype showed up many times. V is TRBV28 and J is TRBJ2-6; D gene unclear. V shed 3 bases and J shed 2 bases, with 5 bases lying between them. CDR1 is MDHEN and CDR2 is SYDVKM in the germline V gene. The CDR3 has 14 amino acids. For the CDR3, the DNA is TGTGCCAGCAGTTTGTTGGCTGGGGCCAACGTCCTGACTTTC. It specifies CASSLLAGANVLTF.

This clonotype was recorded at least ten times. The chain carries TRBV6-5 and TRBJ2-7; D is perhaps TRBD1 (6 bases). The V end lost 2 bases, the J end lost 5 bases, and 16 bases lay between the germline ends. This CDR3 contains 15 residues. Germline assignment: CDR1 MNHEY and CDR2 SVGAGI. CDR3 bases: TGTGCCAGCAGTTACAGAAAACAGGGAATCAACGAGCAGTACTTC. This gives the protein CASSYRKQGINEQYF.

This clonotype was found a few times. This chain links TRBV12-3 or TRBV12-4 with TRBJ1-1; 12 bases line up with TRBD1. J was trimmed by 7 bases and V by 2 bases; bases with no gene match: 5. The CDR3 is 15 amino acids. The CDR3 loop reads CASSLMGQGASEAFF. The DNA of the CDR3 is TGTGCCAGCAGTTTAATGGGACAGGGGGCGAGTGAAGCTTTCTTT.

The chain uses TRBV28 and TRBJ2-1; TRBD2 matches at 10 bases. Germline lookup yields CDR1 MDHEN and CDR2 SYDVKM. The J segment lost 7 bases and the V segment lost 5 bases, leaving 17 bases of the junction unmatched. The CDR3 covers 18 residues. DNA for the CDR3: TGTGCCAGCAGTGCCCCTTCCCCCAGAGCGGGAGGGCCTAATGAGCAGTTCTTC. This encodes CASSAPSPRAGGPNEQFF.

This clonotype was detected a few times. This chain connects TRBV3-1 to TRBJ2-6; D is undetermined. This CDR3 contains 15 residues. Germline V lookup: CDR1 LGHDT, CDR2 YNNKEL (reference sequence). Trimming left V 5 bases short and J 0 bases short, with 8 bases between. The CDR3 loop is CASSSDNSGANVLTF. CDR3 bases: TGTGCCAGCAGCTCAGATAACTCTGGGGCCAACGTCCTGACTTTC.

This clonotype was seen repeatedly, ten times or more. The chain is built from TRBV28 and TRBJ2-7, with 14 nucleotides matching TRBD2. Germline V gene sequence: CDR1 MDHEN, CDR2 SYDVKM. The CDR3 runs 16 residues. V lost 6 bases and J lost 2; bases outside the gene matches: 6. CDR3 region: CASRRLAGGEAYEQYF. CDR3 coding DNA: TGTGCCAGCAGGAGACTAGCGGGAGGGGAAGCCTACGAGCAGTACTTC.

This clonotype was detected only a few times. V gene TRBV28 combines with J gene TRBJ2-7, with 10 bases lining up with TRBD2. V gave up 5 bases and J gave up 6 bases; unmatched junction bases: 10. The CDR3 is 15 residues long. Germline assignment: CDR1 MDHEN and CDR2 SYDVKM. This chain's CDR3 is CASSIFLAGVSEQYF. The CDR3 nucleotides read TGTGCCAGCAGTATCTTCCTAGCGGGAGTCTCCGAGCAGTACTTC.

In its sample, this clonotype was seen a few times. The chain has TRBV28 and TRBJ1-5; D not resolved. The CDR3 totals 14 residues. Trimming stripped 6 bases from V and 9 bases from J, with 18 bases between. Germline V gene lookup returns CDR1 MDHEN and CDR2 SYDVKM. CDR3: CASSLSGVFRPQHF. The CDR3 nucleotides are TGTGCCAGCAGCCTCAGTGGGGTCTTCCGGCCCCAGCATTTT.

The V gene is TRBV11-2, the J gene TRBJ2-5; D is undetermined. Looked up from germline, CDR1 is SGHAT and CDR2 is FQNNGV. V shed 6 bases and J shed 5 bases, with 13 bases lying between them. The CDR3 has 13 amino acids. CDR3 coding DNA: TGTGCCAGCAGACCAGGATCTCTCGAGACCCAGTACTTC. This encodes CASRPGSLETQYF.

This clonotype was detected ten times or more. The rearrangement joins TRBV7-6 to TRBJ2-1; 10 bases line up with TRBD2. Germline-derived CDR1 and CDR2 are SGHVS and FNYEAQ. J lost 4 bases, V lost 4 bases, and 4 bases had no gene match. The length of the CDR3 is 15 residues. This CDR3 reads CASSSETSGYNEQFF. CDR3 nucleotides: TGTGCCAGCAGCTCAGAGACTAGCGGGTACAATGAGCAGTTCTTC.

In its sample, this clonotype was seen many times. The chain carries TRBV11-2 and TRBJ2-2; 15 bases fit TRBD2. J gave up 5 bases and V 2 bases, and 6 bases lay outside the gene matches. CDR1 is SGHAT and CDR2 is FQNNGV in the germline V gene. CDR3 length: 18 residues. This CDR3 is CASSLTGLAGGGTGELFF. CDR3 nucleotides: TGTGCCAGCAGCTTAACGGGACTAGCGGGAGGCGGTACCGGGGAGCTGTTTTTT.

In its sample, this clonotype was seen a few times. This chain links TRBV20-1 with TRBJ2-2; TRBD2 aligns across 10 bases. Germline V CDR1 and CDR2: DFQATT, SNEGSKA (reference sequence). The CDR3 loop spans 16 amino acids. The junction had 5 bases not matched to a gene; V was cut back by 2 bases and J by 2 bases. This chain's CDR3 is CSARTGLADNTGELFF. The CDR3 region has the DNA TGCAGTGCTAGAACCGGACTAGCGGACAACACCGGGGAGCTGTTTTTT.

This clonotype was seen more than once but under ten times. J is TRBJ1-1 and V is TRBV18; D unresolved. Germline CDR1 is KGHSH and CDR2 is LQKENI. The V end lost 3 bases, the J end lost 1 base, and 9 bases lay between the germline ends. The CDR3 has 14 amino acids. In DNA form, the CDR3 reads TGTGCCAGCTCACCCTCAGTCCAGAACACTGAAGCTTTCTTT. Translation gives CASSPSVQNTEAFF.

The chain recombines TRBV20-1 with TRBJ2-7; 13 bases agree with TRBD2. CDR3 length: 15 residues. V was pared by 2 bases and J by 7 bases, with 8 bases of the junction left unmatched. Germline assignment: CDR1 DFQATT and CDR2 SNEGSKA (reference sequence). The CDR3 DNA reads as TGCAGTGCTAGATTCGGACTAGCGGGAGATTTGGAGCAGTACTTC. This sequence encodes CSARFGLAGDLEQYF.

This clonotype occurred a few times. V is TRBV11-2 and J is TRBJ1-1; unclear D gene. The CDR3 is made up of 14 amino acids. The V end was cut by 5 bases, the J end by 0 bases, with 10 bases between. Germline CDR1 and CDR2: SGHAT and FQNNGV. CDR3 residues: CASSQEHLNTEAFF. CDR3 coding DNA: TGTGCCAGCAGCCAGGAACATCTGAACACTGAAGCTTTCTTT.

This chain joins TRBV7-2 and TRBJ1-1; D unresolved. V gave up 1 base and J gave up 4 bases, with 7 bases separating them. The CDR3 is 13 amino acids. Germline loops: CDR1 SGHTA, CDR2 FQGNSA. The CDR3 DNA reads as TGTGCCAGCAGCTTAGAATGGGTCACTGAAGCTTTCTTT. It specifies CASSLEWVTEAFF. Using reference TRBV7-2 and TRBJ1-1 for the parts outside the CDR3, the full variable domain is GAGVSQSPSNKVTEKGKDVELRCDPISGHTALYWYRQSLGQGLEFLIYFQGNSAPDKSGLPSDRFSAERTGGSVSTLTIQRTQQEDSAVYLCASSLEWVTEAFFGQGTRLTVV.

This clonotype was counted ten times or more. V usage is TRBV9 and J usage is TRBJ1-3; 7 bases fit TRBD1. Germline V lookup: CDR1 SGDLS, CDR2 YYNGEE. Trimming took 4 bases from V and 2 from J; bases not matched to a gene: 6. This CDR3 is 15 amino acids long. The CDR3: CASSLTGLTGNTIYF. CDR3 DNA sequence: TGTGCCAGCAGCTTGACAGGGCTAACTGGAAACACCATATATTTT.

The rearrangement uses TRBV5-1 and TRBJ2-7, with D possibly being TRBD2 (5 bases). Trimming removed 1 base from V and 7 bases from J, with 15 bases in between. The CDR3 is made up of 14 amino acids. Germline CDR1 and CDR2: SGHRS and YFSETQ. The CDR3 spells CASSLSPGEREQYF. CDR3 coding DNA: TGCGCCAGCAGCTTGTCACCCGGGGAGCGGGAGCAGTACTTC.

This clonotype was seen more than once but under ten times. The chain carries TRBV2 and TRBJ2-5; 8 nucleotides agree with TRBD1. The CDR3 spans 15 residues. Looked up from germline, CDR1 is SNHLY and CDR2 is FYNNEI. J lost 1 base, V lost 5 bases, and 6 bases had no gene match. The CDR3 loop is CASSYQGAAQETQYF. In DNA form, the CDR3 reads TGTGCCAGCAGTTACCAGGGGGCGGCCCAAGAGACCCAGTACTTC.

The count of this clonotype is one. This chain links TRBV18 with TRBJ2-1; 12 nucleotides match TRBD2. Germline V CDR1 and CDR2: KGHSH, LQKENI. The CDR3 is 17 residues long. Germline trimming cut 6 bases from V and 5 bases from J; bases unmatched to any gene: 11. DNA of the CDR3: TGTGCCAGCTCCTACGCTTCGACTAGCGGGAGAAACAATGAGCAGTTCTTC. This translates into CASSYASTSGRNNEQFF.

This chain uses TRBV5-1 with TRBJ2-5; tentatively, D is TRBD1 (5 bases). V was clipped by 3 bases and J by 5 bases, with 8 bases between them. Germline V CDR1 and CDR2: SGHRS, YFSETQ. This CDR3 has 12 amino acids. The CDR3 sequence: CASSSRQETQYF. The CDR3 DNA is TGCGCCAGCAGCTCAAGACAGGAGACCCAGTACTTC.